This T cell receptor (beta chain) was retrieved from a study of blood T cell repertoires in COVID-19. TCRdb's copy holds only in-frame clones and misses some; the assay was immunoSEQ multiplex PCR. The sample records about 300,000 clones, 85% to 90% being singletons. The germline gives CDR1 MNHNS, CDR2 SASEGT. CDR3 length equals 12 residues. The V segment lost 10 bases and the J segment 3 bases; nucleotides outside the gene matches: 5. V and J are TRBV6-1 and TRBJ2-5; 7 bases map to TRBD2. The clonotype comes from a young man who had recovered from COVID-19. The specimen sequenced was PBMCs or T cells enriched from blood (not recorded which). The CDR3, as DNA: TGTGCCACAGAGGCGGGGGAAGAGACCCAGTACTTC. Encoded protein: CATEAGEETQYF.